Listed here are 24 T cell receptor beta chains from one sample, sequenced in a study of CD8 T cells in ankylosing spondylitis. TCRdb reanalysed the 5' RACE reads using MiXCR and keeps one entry per CDR3 protein. The table lists fewer than 250,000 distinct CDR3 sequences, 10% of them singletons. The source material was blood, either unsorted or a sorted T cell fraction (not recorded which). The receptor source for this set is a male donor with ankylosing spondylitis or in good health (not recorded which).

This clonotype was seen only a few times. The chain employs TRBV6-1 and TRBJ1-6; possibly TRBD1 for D (6 bases). V was pared by 6 bases and J by 10 bases, with 19 bases between. The CDR3 is 15 amino acids. CDR1 is MNHNS, CDR2 SASEGT, per germline. CDR3 nucleotide sequence: TGTGCCAGCAGCAACGGGGGCAGCTTAGGGTCACCCCTCCACTTT. Translated: CASSNGGSLGSPLHF.

This clonotype was seen many times. In DNA form, the CDR3 reads TGTGCCAGCAGTTACGGGAGCGGCACCGGGGAGCTGTTTTTT. Translating gives CASSYGSGTGELFF. This chain joins TRBV12-3 or TRBV12-4 and TRBJ2-2, with D possibly being TRBD2 (6 bases). The length of the CDR3 is 14 residues. Between the trimmed V and J ends, which lost 4 bases and 4 bases, there was a span of 10 bases.

This clonotype appeared many times. The CDR3 DNA reads as TGTGCCAGCAGCGCCTACTGGAATGAGCAGTTCTTC. Its protein product is CASSAYWNEQFF. V usage is TRBV6-1 and J usage is TRBJ2-1; D gene unclear. The germline CDR1 and CDR2 sequences are MNHNS and SASEGT. CDR3 length equals 12 residues. Deletions cut 6 bases from V and 7 bases from J, with 10 bases between.

In regard to this clonotype: A single base separates this from a much larger clone, so it may be a read error. No conserved phenylalanine or tryptophan ends this CDR3, so it is likely a read error. The chain combines TRBV7-2 with TRBJ2-1; 7 nucleotides line up with TRBD2. CDR3 length equals 15 residues. Germline values: CDR1 SGHTA, CDR2 FQGNSA. After removal of 4 bases from V and 4 bases from J, the junction contained 7 bases not matched to a gene. Here the CDR3 reads CASSSRRTRYNEQFL. In nucleotides, the CDR3 is TGTGCCAGCAGCTCTCGACGGACTAGGTACAATGAGCAGTTCCTC.

This clonotype has a count of ten or more. The gene calls are TRBV20-1 and TRBJ2-1, with 13 bases that match TRBD2. The length of the CDR3 is 18 residues. The J segment lost 9 bases and the V segment lost 0 bases, leaving 14 bases of the junction unmatched. Germline V lookup: CDR1 DFQATT, CDR2 SNEGSKA (reference sequence). Here the CDR3 DNA reads TGCAGTGCTAGAGACCAACAGTTCACTAGCGGGGGGGCACTTGAGCAGTTCTTC. Residues: CSARDQQFTSGGALEQFF.

The gene calls are TRBV5-1 and TRBJ2-5, with 10 bases aligning to TRBD2. The V segment lost 1 base and the J segment 4 bases; nucleotides outside the gene matches: 7. The CDR3 length is 16 residues. The germline V gene encodes CDR1 SGHRS and CDR2 YFSETQ. The CDR3 nucleotides are TGCGCCAGCAGCTTGATAGCGACTAGCGGGCTAGAGACCCAGTACTTC. It yields the protein CASSLIATSGLETQYF.

The chain is built from TRBV2 and TRBJ2-7; D may be TRBD1 or TRBD2 (5 bases each). The V end lost 8 bases, the J end lost 2 bases, and 16 bases lay between the germline ends. Germline lookup yields CDR1 SNHLY and CDR2 FYNNEI. CDR3 size: 14 residues. CDR3 sequence (DNA): TGTGCCAGCCTCCGGGACCGTATAGCCTACGAGCAGTACTTC. This codes for CASLRDRIAYEQYF. The full variable domain, completed using reference TRBV2 and TRBJ2-7, is EPEVTQTPSHQVTQMGQEVILRCVPISNHLYFYWYRQILGQKVEFLVSFYNNEISEKSEIFDDQFSVERPDGSNFTLKIRSTKLEDSAMYFCASLRDRIAYEQYFGPGTRLTVT.

This clonotype has at least ten counts. The chain couples TRBV9 to TRBJ2-7, with TRBD2 matching 9 bases. Germline V lookup: CDR1 SGDLS, CDR2 YYNGEE. The CDR3 consists of 13 residues. V shed 2 bases and J 4 bases; nucleotides not matched to a gene: 1. The CDR3 DNA follows: TGTGCCAGCAGCGTGGGACTAGCTTACGAGCAGTACTTC. Encoded protein: CASSVGLAYEQYF.

This clonotype appeared many times. The chain carries TRBV24-1 and TRBJ2-1, with no clear D. CDR3 length equals 16 residues. Trimming shortened V by 3 bases and J by 6 bases, and 17 bases separated the two germline ends. The germline V gene encodes CDR1 KGHDR and CDR2 SFDVKD. The CDR3 loop is CATSDGQPGSFNEQFF. Written as DNA, the CDR3 is TGTGCCACCAGTGATGGGCAACCCGGCAGCTTCAATGAGCAGTTCTTC.

In this sample, this clonotype turned up many times. V gene TRBV5-6 combines with J gene TRBJ1-2; 9 nucleotides agree with TRBD1. This CDR3 is 14 amino acids long. The J segment lost 4 bases and the V segment lost 4 bases, leaving 5 bases of the junction unmatched. Per germline, CDR1 SGHDT and CDR2 YYEEEE. This chain's CDR3 is CASSTGTGPYGYTF. CDR3 coding DNA: TGTGCCAGCAGCACTGGGACAGGGCCCTATGGCTACACCTTC.

This clonotype was counted at least ten times. One end of the junction is discordant with germline, which a read error may explain. The V gene is TRBV12-3 or TRBV12-4, the J gene TRBJ2-3, with D perhaps matching TRBD2 (6 bases). CDR3 length equals 15 residues. The CDR3 DNA reads as TGTGCCAGCAGCTTAGGAGGGGCAGTCACAGATACGCAGTATTTT. Amino acid sequence: CASSLGGAVTDTQYF.

This clonotype was counted many times. This chain uses TRBV5-5 with TRBJ1-2; 9 bases align to TRBD1. The junction had 19 bases not matched to a gene; V was cut back by 4 bases and J by 12 bases. Germline CDR1 SGHKS, CDR2 YYEKEE (reference sequence). This CDR3 region has 16 residues. CDR3: CASSPEGTGMFSRDTF. The CDR3 nucleotides are TGTGCCAGCAGCCCGGAGGGGACAGGGATGTTCAGTAGGGACACCTTC.

This clonotype was seen many times. V gene TRBV5-1 combines with J gene TRBJ2-3; maybe TRBD1 (5 bases). V gave up 3 bases and J gave up 0 bases, with 11 bases separating them. The CDR3 length is 15 residues. Germline assignment: CDR1 SGHRS and CDR2 YFSETQ. The CDR3 DNA sequence: TGCGCCAGCAGCTGGGCAGGGTCTAGCACAGATACGCAGTATTTT. Its translation: CASSWAGSSTDTQYF.

Remarks on this clonotype: A much more abundant neighbour one base away suggests this may be a read error. This chain links TRBV12-3 or TRBV12-4 with TRBJ2-7, with TRBD1 identical over 10 bases. The CDR3 spans 15 residues. After removal of 4 bases from V and 2 bases from J, the junction contained 5 bases not matched to a gene. In DNA, the CDR3 is TGTGCCAGCAGTTCAGCTGGGACAGGGGCCTACGAGCAGTACTTC. This translates into CASSSAGTGAYEQYF.

This chain joins TRBV5-1 and TRBJ2-7; TRBD1 agrees at 7 bases. After removal of 4 bases from V and 0 bases from J, the junction contained 7 bases not matched to a gene. The length of the CDR3 is 15 residues. Looked up from germline, CDR1 is SGHRS and CDR2 is YFSETQ. Written as DNA, the CDR3 is TGCGCCAGCAGCCGGGGACAGATTAGCTCCTACGAGCAGTACTTC. This gives the protein CASSRGQISSYEQYF.

This clonotype was detected ten times or more. The CDR3 coding sequence is TGTGCCAGCACGGGGCTCCAAGAGACCCAGTACTTC. Translated: CASTGLQETQYF. This chain connects TRBV12-3 or TRBV12-4 to TRBJ2-5; D possibly uses TRBD1 or TRBD2 (5 bases each). The CDR3 covers 12 residues. Trimming took 7 bases from V and 1 from J, leaving 7 bases between them.

This clonotype came up many times. In DNA form, the CDR3 reads TGCGCCAGCAGCCTCACCGGGGCCTTCCAAGAGACCCAGTACTTC. The encoded protein is CASSLTGAFQETQYF. The rearrangement links TRBV5-1 to TRBJ2-5, with D perhaps being TRBD1 or TRBD2 (5 bases each). The CDR3 consists of 15 residues. With 4 bases removed from V and 1 base from J, the gap between germline ends came to 14 bases. Germline V CDR1 and CDR2: SGHRS, YFSETQ.

This clonotype was counted ten times or more. The gene calls are TRBV12-3 or TRBV12-4 and TRBJ2-5; tentative D call: TRBD2 (5 bases). V was shortened by 6 bases and J by 2 bases, with 19 bases between the two germline ends. This CDR3 spans 16 amino acids. CDR3 loop: CASSPSPGRGQETQYF. The DNA for the CDR3 is TGTGCCAGCAGCCCTAGCCCGGGTCGGGGACAAGAGACCCAGTACTTC.

There are many counts of this clonotype. The chain uses TRBV12-3 or TRBV12-4 and TRBJ2-3; tentatively, D is TRBD2 (5 bases). The ends were cut back, 2 bases at V and 4 bases at J, with 16 bases in the middle. The CDR3 consists of 16 residues. CDR3 region: CASSLSAAGHADTQYF. The CDR3 DNA is TGTGCCAGCAGTTTATCCGCGGCGGGTCACGCAGATACGCAGTATTTT.

This clonotype was seen ten or more times. This sequence joins TRBV10-3 and TRBJ1-1; D not certain. Germline V gene sequence: CDR1 ENHRY, CDR2 SYGVKD. The CDR3 spans 12 residues. The ends were cut back, 9 bases at V and 1 base at J, with 9 bases in the middle. The CDR3, as DNA: TGTGCCATTCGGACGGAGAACACTGAAGCTTTCTTT. This gives the protein CAIRTENTEAFF.

The chain carries TRBV3-1 and TRBJ1-1, with TRBD1 identical over 7 bases. The CDR3 totals 16 residues. In germline, CDR1 is LGHDT, CDR2 YNNKEL (reference sequence). V lost 4 bases, J lost 2 bases, and 10 bases stayed unmatched. CDR3 sequence (DNA): TGTGCCAGCAGCCTCGGACAGGTAGGGGACAACACTGAAGCTTTCTTT. Translating it yields CASSLGQVGDNTEAFF.

In its sample, this clonotype was seen many times. The rearrangement joins TRBV5-1 to TRBJ2-7; the match to TRBD1 covers 8 bases. V trimming: 0 bases; J trimming: 5 bases; junction bases outside the gene matches: 4. Germline V gene data show CDR1 as SGHRS and CDR2 as YFSETQ. The CDR3 is 14 amino acids. The CDR3 DNA is TGCGCCAGCAGCTTGGATCCAGGGGGCAACGAGCAGTACTTC. Translation: CASSLDPGGNEQYF.

This clonotype was counted at least ten times. The chain combines TRBV5-1 with TRBJ2-4; D remains unclear. The V gene's germline CDR1 is SGHRS and CDR2 YFSETQ. V lost 4 bases and J 8 bases, leaving 10 bases between the germline ends. The CDR3 length is 12 residues. The CDR3 region has the DNA TGCGCCAGCAGCCTCCCGGCCGACATTCAGTACTTC. Amino acids: CASSLPADIQYF.

As for this clonotype: A single base separates this from a much larger clone, so it may be a read error. This chain joins TRBV12-3 or TRBV12-4 and TRBJ1-2; D possibly corresponds to TRBD1 (5 bases). V was cut by 3 bases and J by 10 bases, with 15 bases left in between. The CDR3 is made up of 13 amino acids. CDR3 residues: CASSLGQGDAYTF. CDR3 DNA sequence: TGTGCCAGCAGTTTGGGGCAAGGGGATGCCTACACCTTC.